This TCR beta chain originates from a study of response to subunit inactivated influenza vaccine. This CDR3 is built from 13 residues. Between the trimmed V and J ends, which lost 4 bases and 3 bases, there was a span of 4 bases. The germline CDR1 and CDR2 sequences are SGHTA and FQGTGA. TCRdb used MiXCR to reprocess the RT-PCR reads, holding one entry per CDR3 protein. The sample lists roughly 630,000 distinct CDR3 sequences; around 15% were seen once. This clonotype was seen a handful of times. The clonotype originates from a man aged 45-65 years who received an inactivated influenza vaccine. The material was PBMCs from blood, obtained roughly 15 days before vaccination. This chain links TRBV7-3 with TRBJ2-6; D is unresolved. This CDR3 reads CASSSVGANVLTF. Here the CDR3 DNA reads TGTGCCAGCAGCTCGGTTGGGGCCAACGTCCTGACTTTC.